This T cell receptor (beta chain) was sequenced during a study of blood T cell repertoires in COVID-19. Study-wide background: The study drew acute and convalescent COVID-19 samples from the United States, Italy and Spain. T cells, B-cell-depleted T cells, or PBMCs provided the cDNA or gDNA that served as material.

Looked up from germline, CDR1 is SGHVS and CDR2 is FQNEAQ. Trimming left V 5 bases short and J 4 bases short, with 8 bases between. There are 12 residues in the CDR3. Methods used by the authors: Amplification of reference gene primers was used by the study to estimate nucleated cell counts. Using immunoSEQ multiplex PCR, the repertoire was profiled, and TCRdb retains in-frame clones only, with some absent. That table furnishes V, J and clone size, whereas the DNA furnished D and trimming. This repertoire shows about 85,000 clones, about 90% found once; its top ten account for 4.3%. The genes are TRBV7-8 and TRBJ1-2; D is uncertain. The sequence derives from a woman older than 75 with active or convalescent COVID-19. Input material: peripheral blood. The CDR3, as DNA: TGTGCCAGCAGCCTCTCTTCCTATGGCTACACCTTC. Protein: CASSLSSYGYTF.